Described below is a single T cell receptor beta chain sequence and its context. Its antigen is unknown. The data were produced by immunoSEQ multiplex PCR, yet TCRdb's version contains in-frame clones alone and is incomplete. The data contain approximately 76,000 clones, around 79% of them seen just once; the ten biggest clones take up approximately 3.8%. These data come from a study of radiotherapy plus CTLA-4 blockade in lung cancer. There are 16 residues in the CDR3. From germline, CDR1 is SEHNR and CDR2 FQNEAQ (reference sequence). V lost 2 bases to trimming and J lost 5 bases, with 13 bases between them. Whole-study findings and limits: Radiotherapy was combined with ipilimumab, and tumor-derived TCR clones then expanded in blood.

V gene TRBV7-9 combines with J gene TRBJ1-6; no firm D call. Sample: peripheral blood, taken from a patient treated with radiotherapy plus ipilimumab. The clonotype was recovered from a human donor with non-small cell lung cancer who had a partial response to radiotherapy plus ipilimumab. Some clones in this sample may be carry-over from other donors' samples. CDR3 in amino acids: CASSLLVQPHNSPLHF. The CDR3 DNA sequence: TGTGCCAGCAGCTTACTTGTACAACCTCATAATTCACCCCTCCACTTT.